What follows are 7 T cell receptor beta chains derived from one specimen sequenced in a study of regulatory T cells in long-lasting Graves disease. The authors built TCR beta libraries using iRepertoire HTBI primers and Arm-PCR of CDR3 regions. One entry per CDR3 protein results from TCRdb running MiXCR on the multiplex PCR reads. The sample records fewer than 450,000 distinct CDR3 sequences, over 12% being singletons. Documented time point: newly diagnosed GD, antithyroid drugs for less than 3 months. After RNA was extracted from PBMCs, the TCR library was made from it. This same sample was also taken into another study, of T cells in Graves' hyperthyroidism and ophthalmopathy.

Sequenced material: peripheral blood mononuclear cells (PBMCs), taken at new diagnosis, from a patient treated with antithyroid drugs. These receptors were taken from a woman in her 40s with Graves disease.

This clonotype turned up a few times. The rearrangement joins TRBV13 to TRBJ2-1; 9 bases match TRBD1. This CDR3 comprises 16 residues. Unmatched junction bases numbered 3, after V lost 1 base and J lost 2 bases. Germline-derived CDR1 and CDR2 are PRHDT and FYEKMQ (reference sequence). This CDR3 reads CASSLDRTGAYNEQFF. The CDR3 region has the DNA TGTGCCAGCAGCTTAGATCGGACAGGGGCCTACAATGAGCAGTTCTTC.

The V gene is TRBV19, the J gene TRBJ2-7; D uncertain. V gave up 5 bases and J gave up 3 bases, with 11 bases separating them. The germline CDR1 and CDR2 sequences are LNHDA and SQIVND (reference sequence). CDR3 length equals 13 residues. The CDR3 sequence is CASSATADYEQYF. In DNA form, the CDR3 reads TGTGCCAGTAGTGCCACAGCCGACTACGAGCAGTACTTC.

This clonotype was seen at least ten times. The chain couples TRBV10-3 to TRBJ2-7; 7 nucleotides match TRBD1. Looked up from germline, CDR1 is ENHRY and CDR2 is SYGVKD. The CDR3 contains 16 residues. Unmatched junction bases numbered 10, after V lost 4 bases and J lost 1 base. The CDR3 coding sequence is TGTGCCATCAGTGGTCGGACGGCAGGGGGATCCTACGAGCAGTACTTC. Its protein is CAISGRTAGGSYEQYF.

This clonotype was detected only a few times. The chain combines TRBV20-1 with TRBJ2-7; no definite D call. Looked up from germline, CDR1 is DFQATT and CDR2 is SNEGSKA (reference sequence). Trimming removed 0 bases at V and 4 bases at J, with 10 bases between. CDR3 length: 13 residues. The CDR3 loop reads CSARDQYGYEQYF. In nucleotides, the CDR3 is TGCAGTGCTAGAGATCAATATGGGTACGAGCAGTACTTC.

The chain has TRBV18 and TRBJ2-2; 10 bases are a match to TRBD1. The trim removed 8 bases at V and 7 bases at J, leaving 13 bases unmatched. The CDR3 contains 16 residues. Germline lookup yields CDR1 KGHSH and CDR2 LQKENI. In nucleotides, the CDR3 is TGTGCCAGCAGCTTGACCGGGACAGGGGCCGTCGGGGAGCTGTTTTTT. Its protein is CASSLTGTGAVGELFF. The variable domain in full, completed from reference TRBV18 and TRBJ2-2, reads NAGVMQNPRHLVRRRGQEARLRCSPMKGHSHVYWYRQLPEEGLKFMVYLQKENIIDESGMPKERFSAEFPKEGPSILRIQQVVRGDSAAYFCASSLTGTGAVGELFFGEGSRLTVL.

This clonotype was seen many times. The chain couples TRBV18 to TRBJ1-2; D gene ambiguous. The CDR3 runs 13 residues. Germline V gene data show CDR1 as KGHSH and CDR2 as LQKENI. The ends were cut back, 2 bases at V and 8 bases at J, with 12 bases in the middle. The CDR3 sequence is CASSPSAGEGYTF. The CDR3 coding sequence is TGTGCCAGCTCACCATCGGCTGGGGAAGGCTACACCTTC. The full variable domain, completed using reference TRBV18 and TRBJ1-2, is NAGVMQNPRHLVRRRGQEARLRCSPMKGHSHVYWYRQLPEEGLKFMVYLQKENIIDESGMPKERFSAEFPKEGPSILRIQQVVRGDSAAYFCASSPSAGEGYTFGSGTRLTVV.

This clonotype was counted many times. The chain joins TRBV2 to TRBJ2-1; possibly TRBD2 for D (6 bases). In germline, CDR1 is SNHLY, CDR2 FYNNEI. The CDR3 is 15 residues long. The ends were cut back, 8 bases at V and 12 bases at J, with 26 bases in the middle. The CDR3 DNA follows: TGTGCCAGCCGCCCTAGACTAGTCAACGTTGAAGGGCAGTTCTTC. Residues: CASRPRLVNVEGQFF.